This T cell receptor (beta chain) was sequenced for a study of shared clonotypes between healthy human individuals. Overall study findings and caveats: Across subsets, estimated richness was generally greater for naive than for memory populations.

Assay execution proceeded at the deep level. Repertoires were generated with immunoSEQ multiplex PCR, while TCRdb's copy carries only in-frame clones and drops some. The data show about 1.5 million clones, around 98% seen once. As for this clone: The antigen remains undetermined.

The authors divided CD4+ cells into CD45RA+ naive and CD45RA-negative memory subsets. Germline-derived CDR1 and CDR2 are MNHNY and SVGAGI (reference sequence). V lost 6 bases to trimming and J lost 5 bases, with 11 bases between them. The CDR3 contains 13 residues. The chain employs TRBV6-6 and TRBJ1-5, with a tentative D call TRBD1 (5 bases). The sequence was collected from a man under 40 in good health. The source material was naive CD4+ T cells sorted from blood. Subset indicated: CD45RA+ positively selected. The CDR3 is CASRALGDQPQHF. Here the CDR3 DNA reads TGTGCCAGCAGAGCTCTGGGGGATCAGCCCCAGCATTTT.